This T cell receptor (beta chain) was documented in a study of cytomegalovirus exposure and HLA in healthy donors. Germline V lookup: CDR1 SGHTA, CDR2 FQGNSA. This CDR3 is 17 amino acids long. V was cut by 7 bases and J by 3 bases, with 23 bases left in between. This clone is a singleton in its sample. With 60 Vbeta and 13 Jbeta primers, the PCR was carried out. Libraries were prepared by immunoSEQ multiplex PCR; TCRdb keeps only in-frame clonotypes and omits some of them. This table has some 100,000 clones, around 83% appearing once. The clonotype originates from a woman aged 18-35 years in good health and CMV-seronegative. Sequencing input: PBMCs. The chain recombines TRBV7-2 with TRBJ2-3; D perhaps matches TRBD2 (6 bases). DNA of the CDR3: TGTGCCAGCACCCCCCAGTGGGACTCCGGTACTACAGATACGCAGTATTTT. This translates into CASTPQWDSGTTDTQYF.